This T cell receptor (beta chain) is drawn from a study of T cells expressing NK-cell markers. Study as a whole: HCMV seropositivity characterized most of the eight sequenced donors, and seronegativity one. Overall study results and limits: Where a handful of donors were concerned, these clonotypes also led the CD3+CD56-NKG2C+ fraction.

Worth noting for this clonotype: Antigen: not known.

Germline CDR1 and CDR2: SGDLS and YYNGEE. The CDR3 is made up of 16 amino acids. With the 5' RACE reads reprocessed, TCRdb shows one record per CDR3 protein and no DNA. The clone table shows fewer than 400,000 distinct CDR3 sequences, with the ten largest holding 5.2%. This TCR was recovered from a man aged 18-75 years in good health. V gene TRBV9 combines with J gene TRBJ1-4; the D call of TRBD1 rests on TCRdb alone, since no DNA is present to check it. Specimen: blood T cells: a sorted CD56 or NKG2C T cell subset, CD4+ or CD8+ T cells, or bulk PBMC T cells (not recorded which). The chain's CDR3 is CASSVVGPSFNEKLFF.